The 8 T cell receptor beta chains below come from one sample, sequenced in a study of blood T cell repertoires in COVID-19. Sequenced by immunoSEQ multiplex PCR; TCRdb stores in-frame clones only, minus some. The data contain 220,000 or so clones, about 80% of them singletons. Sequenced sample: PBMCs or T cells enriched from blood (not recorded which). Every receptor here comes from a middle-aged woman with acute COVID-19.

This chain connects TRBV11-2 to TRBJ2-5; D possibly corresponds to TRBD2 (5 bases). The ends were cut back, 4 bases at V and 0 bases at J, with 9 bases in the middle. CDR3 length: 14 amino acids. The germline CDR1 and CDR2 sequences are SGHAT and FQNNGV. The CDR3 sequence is CASSSRLNQETQYF. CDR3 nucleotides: TGTGCCAGCAGCTCAAGACTAAACCAAGAGACCCAGTACTTC. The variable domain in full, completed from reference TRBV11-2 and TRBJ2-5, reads EAGVAQSPRYKIIEKRQSVAFWCNPISGHATLYWYQQILGQGPKLLIQFQNNGVVDDSQLPKDRFSAERLKGVDSTLKIQPAKLEDSAVYLCASSSRLNQETQYFGPGTRLLVL.

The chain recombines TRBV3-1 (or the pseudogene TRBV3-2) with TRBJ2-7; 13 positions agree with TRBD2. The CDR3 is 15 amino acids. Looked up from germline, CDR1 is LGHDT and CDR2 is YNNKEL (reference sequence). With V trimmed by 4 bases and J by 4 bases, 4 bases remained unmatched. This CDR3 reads CASSRGTSGKYEQYF. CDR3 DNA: TGTGCCAGCAGCCGTGGGACTAGCGGGAAATACGAGCAGTACTTC.

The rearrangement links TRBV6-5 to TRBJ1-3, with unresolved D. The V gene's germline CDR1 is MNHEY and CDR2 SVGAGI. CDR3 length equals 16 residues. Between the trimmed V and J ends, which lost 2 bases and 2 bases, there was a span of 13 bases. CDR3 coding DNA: TGTGCCAGCAGTTACCGCCCGACTTTCACTGGAAACACCATATATTTT. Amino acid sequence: CASSYRPTFTGNTIYF.

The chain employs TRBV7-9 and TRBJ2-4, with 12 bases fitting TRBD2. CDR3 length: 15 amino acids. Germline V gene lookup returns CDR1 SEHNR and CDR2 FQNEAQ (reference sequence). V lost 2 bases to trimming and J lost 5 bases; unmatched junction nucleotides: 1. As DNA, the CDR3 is TGTGCCAGCAGCTTACTAGCGGGAGGGCAAAACATTCAGTACTTC. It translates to CASSLLAGGQNIQYF. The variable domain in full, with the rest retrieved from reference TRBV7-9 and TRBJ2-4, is DTGVSQNPRHKITKRGQNVTFRCDPISEHNRLYWYRQTLGQGPEFLTYFQNEAQLEKSRLLSDRFSAERPKGSFSTLEIQRTEQGDSAMYLCASSLLAGGQNIQYFGAGTRLSVL.

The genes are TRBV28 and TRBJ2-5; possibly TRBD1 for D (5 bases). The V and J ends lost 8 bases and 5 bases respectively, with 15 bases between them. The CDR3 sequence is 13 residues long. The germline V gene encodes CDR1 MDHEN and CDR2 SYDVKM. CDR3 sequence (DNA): TGTGCCAGCCAAATTACAGGTACTGAGACCCAGTACTTC. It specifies CASQITGTETQYF.

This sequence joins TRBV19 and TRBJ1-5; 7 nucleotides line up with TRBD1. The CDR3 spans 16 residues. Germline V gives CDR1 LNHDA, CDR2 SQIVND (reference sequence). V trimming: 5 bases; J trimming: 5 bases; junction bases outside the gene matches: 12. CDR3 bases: TGTGCCAGTAGTGTCCCGACAGGGATTGGGTATCAGCCCCAGCATTTT. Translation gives CASSVPTGIGYQPQHF.

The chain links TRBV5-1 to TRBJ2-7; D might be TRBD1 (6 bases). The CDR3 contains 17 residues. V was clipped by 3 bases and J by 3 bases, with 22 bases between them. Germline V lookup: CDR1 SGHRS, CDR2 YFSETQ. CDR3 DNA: TGCGCCAGCAGCTCGGCTGTGTTGAGGACAGAGTTCTACGAGCAGTACTTC. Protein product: CASSSAVLRTEFYEQYF.

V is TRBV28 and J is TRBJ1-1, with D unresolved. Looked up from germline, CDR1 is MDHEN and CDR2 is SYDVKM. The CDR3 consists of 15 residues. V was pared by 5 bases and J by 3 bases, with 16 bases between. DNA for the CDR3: TGTGCCAGCAGTCCTCCGGGGATGTACCACACTGAAGCTTTCTTT. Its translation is CASSPPGMYHTEAFF.